A single sample gave rise to the 13 T cell receptor beta chains below, sequenced in a study of T cell responses to AZD1222 COVID-19 vaccine. Measured with immunoSEQ multiplex PCR; TCRdb has only the in-frame clones, and not every one. The data hold some 71,000 clones, with around 89% observed a single time. The input for sequencing was peripheral blood, taken 28 days after the second AZD1222 dose. Receptors originate from an adult who received the AZD1222 COVID-19 vaccine.

The CDR3 nucleotides are TGCGCCAGCAGCTTGGAAGGGGGCCGGACCGGGGAGCTGTTTTTT. Its protein product is CASSLEGGRTGELFF. The chain couples TRBV5-1 to TRBJ2-2; 7 bases are a match to TRBD1. With 0 bases clipped from V and 5 bases from J, the junction kept 4 bases outside the gene matches. Germline CDR1 is SGHRS and CDR2 is YFSETQ. The CDR3 is 15 amino acids.

V and J are TRBV19 and TRBJ1-4, with 10 bases aligning to TRBD1. The CDR3 contains 15 residues. The V gene end was trimmed by 5 bases and the J gene end by 7 bases; junction bases not matched to a gene: 7. Germline CDR1 is LNHDA and CDR2 is SQIVND (reference sequence). The CDR3, as DNA: TGTGCCAGTAGTTCCGGGACAGGGGTAGTTGAAAAACTGTTTTTT. Its protein is CASSSGTGVVEKLFF. Supplemented by reference TRBV19 and TRBJ1-4, the full variable domain reads DGGITQSPKYLFRKEGQNVTLSCEQNLNHDAMYWYRQDPGQGLRLIYYSQIVNDFQKGDIAEGYSVSREKKESFPLTVTSAQKNPTAFYLCASSSGTGVVEKLFFGSGTQLSVL.

The chain employs TRBV2 and TRBJ2-7, with 10 bases aligning to TRBD2. This CDR3 comprises 16 residues. Germline-derived CDR1 and CDR2 are SNHLY and FYNNEI. V shed 2 bases, J shed 2 bases, and the junction held 6 bases outside the gene matches. The CDR3 here is CASSEFVGTSAYEQYF. CDR3 in DNA: TGTGCCAGCAGTGAATTTGTCGGGACTAGCGCCTACGAGCAGTACTTC.

This clone has a handful of counts. The chain carries TRBV5-5 and TRBJ1-5, with 8 bases identical to TRBD1. With 4 bases clipped from V and 6 bases from J, the junction kept 6 bases outside the gene matches. This CDR3 has 14 residues. The germline V gene has CDR1 SGHKS and CDR2 YYEKEE (reference sequence). The CDR3 is CASSTGQVSQPQHF. CDR3 DNA: TGTGCCAGCAGCACGGGACAGGTCTCTCAGCCCCAGCATTTT. The whole variable domain, remainder taken from reference TRBV5-5 and TRBJ1-5, is DAGVTQSPTHLIKTRGQQVTLRCSPISGHKSVSWYQQVLGQGPQFIFQYYEKEERGRGNFPDRFSARQFPNYSSELNVNALLLGDSALYLCASSTGQVSQPQHFGDGTRLSIL.

CDR3 nucleotide sequence: TGCGCCAGCAGCTCAGGCGGTGACGTTCTTAACTATGGCTACACCTTC. Its translation is CASSSGGDVLNYGYTF. This chain connects TRBV5-1 to TRBJ1-2; D unclear. Per germline, CDR1 SGHRS and CDR2 YFSETQ. CDR3 length: 16 amino acids. With 3 bases removed from V and 1 base from J, the gap between germline ends came to 16 bases.

The gene calls are TRBV3-1 (or the pseudogene TRBV3-2) and TRBJ2-5; 11 nucleotides agree with TRBD2. Germline V gives CDR1 LGHDT, CDR2 YNNKEL (reference sequence). The CDR3 spans 14 residues. Trimming at V came to 4 bases and at J to 7 bases, leaving 5 bases not matched to a gene. CDR3 in amino acids: CASSPASGGTTQYF. In DNA, the CDR3 is TGTGCCAGCAGCCCCGCTAGCGGGGGGACGACCCAGTACTTC.

V is TRBV5-4 and J is TRBJ1-1; 10 bases map to TRBD1. The CDR3 has 16 residues. V was pared by 5 bases and J by 0 bases, with 7 bases of the junction left unmatched. CDR1 is SGHNT, CDR2 YYREEE, per germline (reference sequence). The CDR3 here is CASSSGTGALNTEAFF. CDR3 sequence (DNA): TGTGCCAGCAGTTCCGGGACAGGGGCCTTGAACACTGAAGCTTTCTTT.

The chain uses TRBV3-1 (or the pseudogene TRBV3-2) and TRBJ2-1; 7 bases line up with TRBD1. The trim removed 5 bases at V and 7 bases at J, leaving 8 bases unmatched. CDR1 and CDR2 from the germline V gene are LGHDT and YNNKEL (reference sequence). The CDR3 loop spans 14 amino acids. The CDR3 sequence: CASSTRGRANEQFF. The CDR3, as DNA: TGTGCCAGCAGCACCAGGGGGAGAGCGAATGAGCAGTTCTTC.

V and J are TRBV6-2 or TRBV6-3 and TRBJ2-1; 11 nucleotides align to TRBD1. After removal of 6 bases from V and 6 bases from J, the junction contained 4 bases not matched to a gene. There are 14 residues in the CDR3. The germline gives CDR1 MNHEY, CDR2 SVGEGT. The CDR3 DNA reads TGTGCCAGCAGCAGGACAGGGGGCAGCAATGAGCAGTTCTTC. Translated: CASSRTGGSNEQFF.

The chain employs TRBV6-5 and TRBJ1-4; D is uncertain. Trimming stripped 4 bases from V and 2 bases from J, with 11 bases between. Germline V gives CDR1 MNHEY, CDR2 SVGAGI. The CDR3 is made up of 15 amino acids. CDR3 sequence (DNA): TGTGCCAGCAGTTTATGGACCGACACTAATGAAAAACTGTTTTTT. Translated, it gives CASSLWTDTNEKLFF.

The chain's CDR3 is CASRADGLGKDTQYF. The CDR3 DNA is TGTGCCAGCAGGGCGGACGGTTTAGGGAAAGATACGCAGTATTTT. V is TRBV6-5 and J is TRBJ2-3, with D hard to call. Trimming cost V 6 bases and J 5 bases, with 18 bases left between them. This CDR3 region has 15 residues. In germline, CDR1 is MNHEY, CDR2 SVGAGI.

The J gene is TRBJ2-7, the V gene TRBV28, with D possibly TRBD1 on 7 matching bases. Deletions cut 6 bases from V and 3 bases from J, with 27 bases between. This CDR3 is built from 18 residues. Germline V gives CDR1 MDHEN, CDR2 SYDVKM. CDR3 bases: TGTGCCAGCAGCACCATTGGGGGGACAGAGAAGACTAACTACGAGCAGTACTTC. It translates to CASSTIGGTEKTNYEQYF.

This rearrangement joins TRBV5-1 to TRBJ2-5; perhaps TRBD1 as D (5 bases). The CDR3 has 16 residues. Per germline, CDR1 SGHRS and CDR2 YFSETQ. Between the trimmed V and J ends, which lost 0 bases and 2 bases, there was a span of 14 bases. CDR3 DNA sequence: TGCGCCAGCAGCTTGGTAGGCAGGGCAGATCAAGAGACCCAGTACTTC. It is translated as CASSLVGRADQETQYF. The variable domain in full, completed from reference TRBV5-1 and TRBJ2-5, reads KAGVTQTPRYLIKTRGQQVTLSCSPISGHRSVSWYQQTPGQGLQFLFEYFSETQRNKGNFPGRFSGRQFSNSRSEMNVSTLELGDSALYLCASSLVGRADQETQYFGPGTRLLVL.